These 8 T cell receptor beta chains share one sample of origin, sequenced in a study of OX40 agonist ivuxolimab in advanced cancers. TCRdb's copy holds only in-frame clones and misses some; the assay was immunoSEQ multiplex PCR. The sample shows roughly 80,000 clones, 75% to 90% of them seen only once. The sample consisted of CD4+ or CD8+ T cells sorted from blood, taken in a trial of the OX40 agonist ivuxolimab. Receptors originate from an adult with an advanced solid tumor such as melanoma, head and neck, liver or kidney cancer.

The gene calls are TRBV16 and TRBJ1-1, with a possible D match to TRBD1 (5 bases). The germline V and J ends were trimmed by 8 bases and 0 bases, with 10 bases remaining between them. The CDR3 spans 13 residues. Germline V CDR1 and CDR2: KGHSY, FQNENV. The CDR3 region has the DNA TGTGCCAGCGGACATCGGATGAACACTGAAGCTTTCTTT. This sequence encodes CASGHRMNTEAFF.

The table lists this clone with a count of one. This chain connects TRBV27 to TRBJ1-5; no clear D gene. Trimming cost V 5 bases and J 2 bases, with 7 bases left between them. Germline V gene lookup returns CDR1 MNHEY and CDR2 SMNVEV (reference sequence). CDR3 length: 13 amino acids. The CDR3 nucleotides are TGTGCCAGCAGTCTCAATGGCAATCAGCCCCAGCATTTT. Amino acids: CASSLNGNQPQHF.

The chain is built from TRBV2 and TRBJ1-3, with unresolved D. The CDR3 spans 16 residues. V was trimmed by 4 bases and J by 0 bases, leaving 13 bases between them. CDR1 SNHLY and CDR2 FYNNEI come from the germline V gene. In DNA form, the CDR3 reads TGTGCCAGCAGTGTCAACAGTCGGATCTCTGGAAACACCATATATTTT. This sequence encodes CASSVNSRISGNTIYF. The whole variable domain, remainder taken from reference TRBV2 and TRBJ1-3, is EPEVTQTPSHQVTQMGQEVILRCVPISNHLYFYWYRQILGQKVEFLVSFYNNEISEKSEIFDDQFSVERPDGSNFTLKIRSTKLEDSAMYFCASSVNSRISGNTIYFGEGSWLTVV.

The genes are TRBV10-3 and TRBJ2-1, with D possibly matching TRBD2 (6 bases). CDR3 size: 12 residues. The germline gives CDR1 ENHRY, CDR2 SYGVKD. Trimming stripped 8 bases from V and 2 bases from J, with 7 bases between. This chain's CDR3 is CAIGGTYNEQFF. In DNA, the CDR3 is TGTGCCATCGGCGGGACCTACAATGAGCAGTTCTTC.

The rearrangement joins TRBV6-5 to TRBJ2-2; 7 nucleotides match TRBD1. V shed 7 bases, J shed 2 bases, and the junction held 4 bases outside the gene matches. The length of the CDR3 is 14 residues. From germline, CDR1 is MNHEY and CDR2 SVGAGI. CDR3 in DNA: TGTGCCAGCAAGGGGGCCCAAAACACCGGGGAGCTGTTTTTT. It yields the protein CASKGAQNTGELFF.

The V call is TRBV19, the J call TRBJ1-5, with a possible D match to TRBD1 (5 bases). CDR1 is LNHDA, CDR2 SQIVND, per germline (reference sequence). The CDR3 has 15 residues. V was cut by 1 base and J by 1 base, with 8 bases left in between. CDR3: CASSIAQGSNQPQHF. CDR3 bases: TGTGCCAGTAGTATAGCCCAGGGAAGCAATCAGCCCCAGCATTTT.

The V and J genes are TRBV4-3 and TRBJ2-3; 7 nucleotides align to TRBD1. CDR1 LGHNA and CDR2 YSLEER come from the germline V gene. This CDR3 spans 15 amino acids. Trimming at V came to 2 bases and at J to 2 bases, leaving 4 bases not matched to a gene. The CDR3 sequence: CASSQNRGVTDTQYF. CDR3 nucleotide sequence: TGCGCCAGCAGCCAAAACAGGGGCGTCACAGATACGCAGTATTTT.

The chain is built from TRBV9 and TRBJ2-7; possible D gene TRBD2, 5 bases. The germline gives CDR1 SGDLS, CDR2 YYNGEE. The germline V and J ends were trimmed by 1 base and 3 bases, with 17 bases remaining between them. CDR3 length: 16 amino acids. CDR3 in DNA: TGTGCCAGCAGCGTATCCCCTGAGGAGGAGCGCTACGAGCAGTACTTC. It is translated as CASSVSPEEERYEQYF.